This note documents a single T cell receptor beta chain sequence. In the source study's methods: Quantification of nucleated cells was approximated via reference gene primer amplification. Clones were read by immunoSEQ multiplex PCR, and TCRdb kept only the in-frame ones, dropping some. From that table come the V and J calls and clone size; the DNA was used to work out D and trimming. The profile shows about 400,000 clones, roughly 86% of them singletons. This sample is drawn from a study of blood T cell repertoires in COVID-19. This CDR3 is 15 amino acids long. Per the germline V gene, CDR1 is SGDLS and CDR2 is YYNGEE. Trimming took 6 bases from V and 5 from J; bases not matched to a gene: 12. The cohort comprised adults aged roughly 18 to 95 years residing in 20 to 25 US areas. Participant-reported clinical history was the basis for cohort assignment.

The sample consisted of PBMCs or T cells enriched from blood (not recorded which). The genes are TRBV9 and TRBJ2-7, with 9 bases aligning to TRBD1. The receptor's source is a woman aged 40 to 50 with acute COVID-19. CDR3 protein: CASTYRGDRDDEQYF. CDR3 in DNA: TGTGCCAGCACCTACCGAGGGGACAGGGACGACGAGCAGTACTTC.